Listed here is a single TCR beta chain. There are 14 residues in the CDR3. V lost 3 bases and J lost 4, with 10 bases in between. Germline CDR1 is SNHLY and CDR2 is FYNNEI. TCRdb's copy holds only in-frame clones and misses some; the assay was immunoSEQ multiplex PCR. The sample holds about 450,000 clones, about 91% seen once. Treatment given: some 19 received Ad26.COV2.S at low or high dose, single or two shots; 5 received placebo; per-sample allocation not given. At day 63 after the first vaccine or placebo injection, samples were drawn. This specimen comes from a study of Ad26.COV2.S vaccination and SARS-CoV-2 variants. Study as a whole: Ad26.COV2.S was injected intramuscularly once or twice, 56 days apart.

V usage is TRBV2 and J usage is TRBJ1-5; D is uncertain. The receptor was derived from a person between 18 and 59 years old who received the Ad26.COV2.S COVID-19 vaccine or a placebo. Specimen: peripheral blood, collected in a trial of Ad26.COV2.S vaccine versus placebo. CDR3 in DNA: TGTGCCAGCAGTGAGTCCAGCGCAAATCAGCCCCAGCATTTT. Translating it yields CASSESSANQPQHF.